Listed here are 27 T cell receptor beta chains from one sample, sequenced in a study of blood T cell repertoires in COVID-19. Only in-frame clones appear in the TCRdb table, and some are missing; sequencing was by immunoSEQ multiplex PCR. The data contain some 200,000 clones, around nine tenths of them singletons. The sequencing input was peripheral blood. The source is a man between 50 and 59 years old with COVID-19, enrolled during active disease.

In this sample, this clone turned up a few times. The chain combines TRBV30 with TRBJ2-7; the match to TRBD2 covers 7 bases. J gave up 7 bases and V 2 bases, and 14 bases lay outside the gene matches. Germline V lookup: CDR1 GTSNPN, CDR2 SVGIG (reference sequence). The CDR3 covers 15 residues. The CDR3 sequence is CAWSYGPGSSGEQYF. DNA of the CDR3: TGTGCCTGGAGTTATGGTCCAGGGAGTAGCGGGGAGCAGTACTTC.

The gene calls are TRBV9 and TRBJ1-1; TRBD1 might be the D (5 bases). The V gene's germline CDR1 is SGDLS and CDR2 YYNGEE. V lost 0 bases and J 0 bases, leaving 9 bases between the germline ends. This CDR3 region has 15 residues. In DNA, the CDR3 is TGTGCCAGCAGCGTAGTTAAGGGGATGAACACTGAAGCTTTCTTT. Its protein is CASSVVKGMNTEAFF.

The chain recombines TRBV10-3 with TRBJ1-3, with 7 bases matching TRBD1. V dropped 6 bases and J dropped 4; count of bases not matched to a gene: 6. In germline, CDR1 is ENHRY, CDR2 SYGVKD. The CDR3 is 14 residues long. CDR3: CAIREGARGNTIYF. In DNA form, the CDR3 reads TGTGCCATCAGAGAGGGGGCGCGAGGAAACACCATATATTTT.

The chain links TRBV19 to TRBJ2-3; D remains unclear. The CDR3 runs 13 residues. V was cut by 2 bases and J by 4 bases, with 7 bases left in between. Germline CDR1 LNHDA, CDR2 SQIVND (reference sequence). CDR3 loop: CASSIWHPDTQYF. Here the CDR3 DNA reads TGTGCCAGTAGTATATGGCATCCAGATACGCAGTATTTT.

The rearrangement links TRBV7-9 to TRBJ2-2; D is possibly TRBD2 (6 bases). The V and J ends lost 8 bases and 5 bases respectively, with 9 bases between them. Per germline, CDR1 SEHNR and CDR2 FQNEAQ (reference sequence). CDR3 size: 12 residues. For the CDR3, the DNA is TGTGCCAGCCTTGCGGGGACCGGGGAGCTGTTTTTT. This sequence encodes CASLAGTGELFF.

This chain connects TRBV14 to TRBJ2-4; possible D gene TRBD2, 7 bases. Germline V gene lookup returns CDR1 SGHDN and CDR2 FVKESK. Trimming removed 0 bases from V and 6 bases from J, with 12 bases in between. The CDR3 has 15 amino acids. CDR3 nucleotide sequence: TGTGCCAGCAGCCAAGACTTGGGGGGGCTAAACATTCAGTACTTC. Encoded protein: CASSQDLGGLNIQYF.

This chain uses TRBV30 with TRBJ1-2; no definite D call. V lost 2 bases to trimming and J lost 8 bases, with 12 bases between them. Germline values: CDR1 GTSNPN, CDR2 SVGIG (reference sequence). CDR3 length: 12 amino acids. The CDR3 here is CAWSRLTRGYTF. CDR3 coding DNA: TGTGCCTGGAGTAGGTTGACTCGCGGCTACACCTTC.

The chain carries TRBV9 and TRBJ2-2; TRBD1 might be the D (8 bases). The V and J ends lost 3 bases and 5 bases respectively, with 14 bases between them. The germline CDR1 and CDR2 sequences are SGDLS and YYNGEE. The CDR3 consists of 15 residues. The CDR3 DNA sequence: TGTGCCAGCAGCGAACAGGGGGGGCTGACCGGGGAGCTGTTTTTT. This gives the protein CASSEQGGLTGELFF.

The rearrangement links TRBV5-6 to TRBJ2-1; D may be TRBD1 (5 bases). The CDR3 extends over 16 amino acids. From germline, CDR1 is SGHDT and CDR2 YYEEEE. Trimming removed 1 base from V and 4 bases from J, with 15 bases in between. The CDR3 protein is CASSLYGALLYNEQFF. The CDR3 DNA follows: TGTGCCAGCAGCTTGTATGGGGCCTTGCTTTACAATGAGCAGTTCTTC.

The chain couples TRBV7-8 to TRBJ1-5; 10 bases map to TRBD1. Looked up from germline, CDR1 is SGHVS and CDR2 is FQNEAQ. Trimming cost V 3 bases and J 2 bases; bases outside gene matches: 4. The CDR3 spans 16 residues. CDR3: CASSLAGQGGNQPQHF. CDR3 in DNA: TGTGCCAGCAGCTTGGCCGGACAGGGGGGCAATCAGCCCCAGCATTTT.

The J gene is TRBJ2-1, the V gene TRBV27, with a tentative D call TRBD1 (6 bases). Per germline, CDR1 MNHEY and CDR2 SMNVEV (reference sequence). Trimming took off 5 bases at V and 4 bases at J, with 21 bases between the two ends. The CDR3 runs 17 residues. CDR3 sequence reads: CASSRLTTGTRYNEQFF. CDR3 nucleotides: TGTGCCAGCAGTCGCCTTACAACCGGGACAAGGTACAATGAGCAGTTCTTC.

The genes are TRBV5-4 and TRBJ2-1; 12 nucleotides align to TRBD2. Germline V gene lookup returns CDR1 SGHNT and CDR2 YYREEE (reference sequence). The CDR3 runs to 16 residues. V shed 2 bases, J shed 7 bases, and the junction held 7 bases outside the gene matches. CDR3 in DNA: TGTGCCAGCAGCTTACCACTAGCGGGGGGTGAAAATGAGCAGTTCTTC. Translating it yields CASSLPLAGGENEQFF.

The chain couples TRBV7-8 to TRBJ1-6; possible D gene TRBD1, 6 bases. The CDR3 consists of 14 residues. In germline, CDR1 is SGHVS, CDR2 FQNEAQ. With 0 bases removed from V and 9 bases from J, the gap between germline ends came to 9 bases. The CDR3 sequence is CASSLAPDSSPLHF. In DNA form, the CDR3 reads TGTGCCAGCAGCTTAGCCCCGGACAGTTCACCCCTCCACTTT.

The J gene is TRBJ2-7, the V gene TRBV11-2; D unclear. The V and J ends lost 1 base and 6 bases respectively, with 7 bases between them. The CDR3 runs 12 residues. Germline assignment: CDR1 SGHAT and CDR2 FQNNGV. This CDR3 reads CASSLVSAEQYF. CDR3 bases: TGTGCCAGCAGCTTAGTCAGTGCCGAGCAGTACTTC.

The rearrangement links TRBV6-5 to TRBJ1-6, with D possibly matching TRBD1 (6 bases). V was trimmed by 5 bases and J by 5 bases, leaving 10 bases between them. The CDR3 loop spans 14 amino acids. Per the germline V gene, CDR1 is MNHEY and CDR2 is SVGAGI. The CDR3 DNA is TGTGCCAGCAGTCGGGCAGGGGATAATTCACCCCTCCACTTT. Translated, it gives CASSRAGDNSPLHF.

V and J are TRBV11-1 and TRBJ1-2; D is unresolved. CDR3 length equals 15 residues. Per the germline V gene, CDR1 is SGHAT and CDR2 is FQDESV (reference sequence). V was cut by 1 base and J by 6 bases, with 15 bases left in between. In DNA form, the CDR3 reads TGTGCCAGCAGCTTAGATCGTGACACCCTAAATGGCTACACCTTC. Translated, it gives CASSLDRDTLNGYTF.

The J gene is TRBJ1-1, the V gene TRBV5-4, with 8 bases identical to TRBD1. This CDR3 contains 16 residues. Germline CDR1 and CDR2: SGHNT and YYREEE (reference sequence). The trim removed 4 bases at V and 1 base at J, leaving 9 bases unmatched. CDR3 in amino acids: CASSAWTGNRNTEAFF. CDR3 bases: TGTGCCAGCAGCGCCTGGACAGGGAACAGGAACACTGAAGCTTTCTTT.

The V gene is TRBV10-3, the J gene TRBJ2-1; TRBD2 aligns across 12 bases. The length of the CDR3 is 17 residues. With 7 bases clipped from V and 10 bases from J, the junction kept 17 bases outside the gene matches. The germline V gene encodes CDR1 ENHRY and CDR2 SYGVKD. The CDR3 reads CAITPDLLAGGFGEQFF. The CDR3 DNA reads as TGTGCCATCACCCCTGACCTACTAGCGGGAGGTTTTGGGGAGCAGTTCTTC.

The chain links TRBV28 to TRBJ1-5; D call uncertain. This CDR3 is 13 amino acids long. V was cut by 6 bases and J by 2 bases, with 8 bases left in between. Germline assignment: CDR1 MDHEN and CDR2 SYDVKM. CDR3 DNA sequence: TGTGCCAGCAGCCGTTATGGCAATCAGCCCCAGCATTTT. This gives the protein CASSRYGNQPQHF.

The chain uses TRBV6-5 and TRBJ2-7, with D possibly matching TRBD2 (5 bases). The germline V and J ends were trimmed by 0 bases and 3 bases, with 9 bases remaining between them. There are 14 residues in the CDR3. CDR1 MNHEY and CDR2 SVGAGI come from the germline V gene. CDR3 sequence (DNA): TGTGCCAGCAGTTACTCGCAGAGCGGCTACGAGCAGTACTTC. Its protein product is CASSYSQSGYEQYF.

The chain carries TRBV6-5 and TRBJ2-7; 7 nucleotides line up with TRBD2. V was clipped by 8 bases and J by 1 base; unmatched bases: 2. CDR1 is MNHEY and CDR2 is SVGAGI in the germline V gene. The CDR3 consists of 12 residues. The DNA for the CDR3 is TGTGCCAGCGGGGAGGGGTCCTACGAGCAGTACTTC. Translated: CASGEGSYEQYF.

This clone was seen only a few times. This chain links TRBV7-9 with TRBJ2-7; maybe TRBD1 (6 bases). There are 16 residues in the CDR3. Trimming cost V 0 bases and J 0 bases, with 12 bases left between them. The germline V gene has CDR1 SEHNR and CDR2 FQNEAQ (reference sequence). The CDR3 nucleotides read TGTGCCAGCAGCTTAGCTATGGGACAAAGCTCCTACGAGCAGTACTTC. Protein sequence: CASSLAMGQSSYEQYF.

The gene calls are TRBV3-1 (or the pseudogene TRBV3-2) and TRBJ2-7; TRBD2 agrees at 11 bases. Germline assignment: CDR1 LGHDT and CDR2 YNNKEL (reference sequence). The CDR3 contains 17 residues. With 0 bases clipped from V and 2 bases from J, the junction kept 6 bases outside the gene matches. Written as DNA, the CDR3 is TGTGCCAGCAGCCAAGATTGGGGACTAGCGGCGACCTACGAGCAGTACTTC. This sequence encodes CASSQDWGLAATYEQYF.

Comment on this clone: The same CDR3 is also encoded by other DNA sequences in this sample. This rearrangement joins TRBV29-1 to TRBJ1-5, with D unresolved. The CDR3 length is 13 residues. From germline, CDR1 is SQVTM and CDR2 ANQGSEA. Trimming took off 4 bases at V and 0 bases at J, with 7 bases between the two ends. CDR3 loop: CSVAGGSNQPQHF. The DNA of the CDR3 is TGCAGCGTTGCTGGCGGTAGCAATCAGCCCCAGCATTTT.

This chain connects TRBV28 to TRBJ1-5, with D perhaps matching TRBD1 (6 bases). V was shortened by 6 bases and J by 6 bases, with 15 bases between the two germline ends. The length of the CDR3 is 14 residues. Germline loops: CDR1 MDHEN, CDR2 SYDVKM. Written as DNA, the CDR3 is TGTGCCAGCAGCCGGACAGATTCTGGTCAGCCCCAGCATTTT. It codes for CASSRTDSGQPQHF. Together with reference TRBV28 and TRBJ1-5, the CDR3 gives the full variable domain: DVKVTQSSRYLVKRTGEKVFLECVQDMDHENMFWYRQDPGLGLRLIYFSYDVKMKEKGDIPEGYSVSREKKERFSLILESASTNQTSMYLCASSRTDSGQPQHFGDGTRLSIL.

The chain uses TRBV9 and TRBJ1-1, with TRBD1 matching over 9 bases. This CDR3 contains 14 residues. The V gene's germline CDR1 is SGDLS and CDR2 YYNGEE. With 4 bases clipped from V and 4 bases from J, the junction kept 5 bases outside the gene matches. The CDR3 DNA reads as TGTGCCAGCAGCTATTTGACAGGGGGCACTGAAGCTTTCTTT. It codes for CASSYLTGGTEAFF.

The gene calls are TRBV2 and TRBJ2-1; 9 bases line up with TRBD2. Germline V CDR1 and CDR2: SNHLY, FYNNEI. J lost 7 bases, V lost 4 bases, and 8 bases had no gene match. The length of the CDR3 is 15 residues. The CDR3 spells CASSGHGLAGNEQFF. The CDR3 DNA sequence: TGTGCCAGCAGTGGGCACGGGCTAGCGGGAAATGAGCAGTTCTTC.